This T cell receptor beta chain was found in a study of blood T cell repertoires in COVID-19. Across the whole study: Sources were T cells, B-cell-depleted T cells, or PBMCs; the material itself was cDNA or gDNA.

The CDR3 is 16 residues long. V shed 3 bases and J 6 bases; nucleotides not matched to a gene: 10. Germline CDR1 and CDR2: LGHNA and YSLEER. TCRdb keeps only in-frame clones here, not all; method: immunoSEQ multiplex PCR. The table includes under 150,000 clones, approximately 89% detected once. This chain connects TRBV4-3 to TRBJ2-2; 7 bases line up with TRBD2. The source is a human donor in a cohort sampled during active COVID-19. Sequenced material: peripheral blood. For the CDR3, the DNA is TGCGCCAGCAGCCAGGCCTTAGGGAGGGCGGCCGGGGAGCTGTTTTTT. This codes for CASSQALGRAAGELFF.